The 7 T cell receptor beta chains in this list originate from one sample, sequenced in a study of cytomegalovirus exposure and HLA in healthy donors. Repertoires were generated with immunoSEQ multiplex PCR, while TCRdb's copy carries only in-frame clones and drops some. The sample contains 140,000 to 150,000 clones, about nine tenths of which appear only once. The sample comprised PBMCs. These receptors came from a man aged 18 to 35 in good health and CMV-seronegative.

V is TRBV2 and J is TRBJ1-1; perhaps TRBD1 as D (6 bases). Germline values: CDR1 SNHLY, CDR2 FYNNEI. V lost 4 bases to trimming and J lost 1 base, with 10 bases between them. The CDR3 is 14 residues long. The CDR3 coding sequence is TGTGCCAGCAGTGCCACAGGGACGAACACTGAAGCTTTCTTT. Its protein product is CASSATGTNTEAFF.

This clone was observed once. The rearrangement links TRBV4-1 to TRBJ2-1, with 8 positions matching TRBD2. Germline V CDR1 and CDR2: MGHRA, YSYEKL. After removal of 1 base from V and 8 bases from J, the junction contained 10 bases not matched to a gene. CDR3 size: 16 residues. The CDR3, as DNA: TGCGCCAGCAGCCAAGGAACGAGCGGGAGCGGGGATGAGCAGTTCTTC. Encoded protein: CASSQGTSGSGDEQFF.

The V gene is TRBV2, the J gene TRBJ1-5; tentative D call: TRBD1 (6 bases). The germline V and J ends were trimmed by 4 bases and 5 bases, with 9 bases remaining between them. CDR3 length equals 13 residues. Germline lookup yields CDR1 SNHLY and CDR2 FYNNEI. CDR3 DNA sequence: TGTGCCAGCAGTGGGGGGCTTGATCAGCCCCAGCATTTT. Translation: CASSGGLDQPQHF.

The gene calls are TRBV19 and TRBJ1-5; TRBD1 is a possible D gene (6 bases). CDR3 size: 13 residues. In germline, CDR1 is LNHDA, CDR2 SQIVND (reference sequence). The V end lost 4 bases, the J end lost 15 bases, and 19 bases lay between the germline ends. The CDR3 reads CASSSLRQDSRHF. The DNA for the CDR3 is TGTGCCAGTAGTAGCCTACGACAGGACTCTAGGCATTTT.

V gene TRBV9 combines with J gene TRBJ1-4; maybe TRBD1 (5 bases). The CDR3 spans 15 residues. V was cut by 0 bases and J by 8 bases, with 14 bases left in between. The germline CDR1 and CDR2 sequences are SGDLS and YYNGEE. CDR3 region: CASSVDWGGREKLFF. CDR3 sequence (DNA): TGTGCCAGCAGCGTAGACTGGGGGGGTCGGGAAAAACTGTTTTTT.

This clone was observed a handful of times. The V and J genes are TRBV5-4 and TRBJ1-3; 8 positions match TRBD1. V lost 0 bases, J lost 0 bases, and 5 bases stayed unmatched. The CDR3 runs 17 residues. Germline values: CDR1 SGHNT, CDR2 YYREEE (reference sequence). CDR3 nucleotide sequence: TGTGCCAGCAGCTTGGGGACAGGGTTAAGCTCTGGAAACACCATATATTTT. It yields the protein CASSLGTGLSSGNTIYF. Using reference TRBV5-4 and TRBJ1-3 for the parts outside the CDR3, the full variable domain is ETGVTQSPTHLIKTRGQQVTLRCSSQSGHNTVSWYQQALGQGPQFIFQYYREEENGRGNFPPRFSGLQFPNYSSELNVNALELDDSALYLCASSLGTGLSSGNTIYFGEGSWLTVV.

The rearrangement joins TRBV27 to TRBJ2-3; 10 bases map to TRBD2. The CDR3 loop spans 15 amino acids. With 2 bases clipped from V and 7 bases from J, the junction kept 6 bases outside the gene matches. Germline CDR1 reads MNHEY; CDR2 reads SMNVEV (reference sequence). Here the CDR3 DNA reads TGTGCCAGCAGTTTAGAGCGGGGGGGCATCTATACGCAGTATTTT. Protein: CASSLERGGIYTQYF.